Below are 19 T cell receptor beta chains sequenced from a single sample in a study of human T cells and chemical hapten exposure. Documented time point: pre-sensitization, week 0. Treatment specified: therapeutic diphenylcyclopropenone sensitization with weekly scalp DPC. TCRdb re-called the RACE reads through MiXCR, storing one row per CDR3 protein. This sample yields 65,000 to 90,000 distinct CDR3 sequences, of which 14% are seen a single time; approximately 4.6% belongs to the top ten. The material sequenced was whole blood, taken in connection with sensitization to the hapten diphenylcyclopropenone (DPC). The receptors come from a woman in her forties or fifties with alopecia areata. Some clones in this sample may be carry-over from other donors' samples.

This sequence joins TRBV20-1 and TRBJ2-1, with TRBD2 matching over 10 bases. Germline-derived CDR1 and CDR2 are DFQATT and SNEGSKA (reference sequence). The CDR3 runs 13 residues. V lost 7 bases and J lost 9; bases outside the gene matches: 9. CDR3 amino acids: CSEASGRESEQFF. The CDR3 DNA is TGCAGTGAGGCGAGCGGGAGGGAAAGTGAGCAGTTCTTC.

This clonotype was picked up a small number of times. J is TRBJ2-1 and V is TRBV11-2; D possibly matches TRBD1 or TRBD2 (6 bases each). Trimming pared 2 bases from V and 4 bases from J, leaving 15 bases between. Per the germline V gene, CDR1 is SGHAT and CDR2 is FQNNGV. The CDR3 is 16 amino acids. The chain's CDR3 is CASSLTGAQLYNEQFF. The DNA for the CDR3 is TGTGCCAGCAGCTTAACGGGGGCGCAATTATACAATGAGCAGTTCTTC.

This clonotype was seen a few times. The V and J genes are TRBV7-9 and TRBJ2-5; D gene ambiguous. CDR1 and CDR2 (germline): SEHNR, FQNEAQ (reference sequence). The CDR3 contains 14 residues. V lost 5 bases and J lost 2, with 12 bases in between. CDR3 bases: TGTGCCAGCAGCCACCCTACGGATCAAGAGACCCAGTACTTC. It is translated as CASSHPTDQETQYF. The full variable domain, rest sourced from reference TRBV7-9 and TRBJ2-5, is DTGVSQNPRHKITKRGQNVTFRCDPISEHNRLYWYRQTLGQGPEFLTYFQNEAQLEKSRLLSDRFSAERPKGSFSTLEIQRTEQGDSAMYLCASSHPTDQETQYFGPGTRLLVL.

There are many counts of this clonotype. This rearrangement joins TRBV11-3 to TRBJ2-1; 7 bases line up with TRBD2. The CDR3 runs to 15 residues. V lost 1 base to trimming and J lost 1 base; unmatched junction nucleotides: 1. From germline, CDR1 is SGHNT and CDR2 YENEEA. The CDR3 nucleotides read TGTGCCAGCAGCTTAGCGGGAGGTTCCTACAATGAGCAGTTCTTC. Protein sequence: CASSLAGGSYNEQFF.

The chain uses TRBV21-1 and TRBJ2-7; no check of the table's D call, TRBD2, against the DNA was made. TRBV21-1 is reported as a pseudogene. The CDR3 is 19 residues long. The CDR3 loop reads CASSKVGGLAGGPQDEQYF. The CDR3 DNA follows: TGTGCCAGCAGCAAAGTAGGGGGACTAGCGGGAGGTCCCCAAGACGAGCAGTACTTC.

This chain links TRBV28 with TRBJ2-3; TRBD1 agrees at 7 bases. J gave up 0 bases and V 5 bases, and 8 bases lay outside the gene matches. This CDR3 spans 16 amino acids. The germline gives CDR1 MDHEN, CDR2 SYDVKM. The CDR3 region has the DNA TGTGCCAGCAGTCCTCCGGGACAGCTTAGCACAGATACGCAGTATTTT. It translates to CASSPPGQLSTDTQYF.

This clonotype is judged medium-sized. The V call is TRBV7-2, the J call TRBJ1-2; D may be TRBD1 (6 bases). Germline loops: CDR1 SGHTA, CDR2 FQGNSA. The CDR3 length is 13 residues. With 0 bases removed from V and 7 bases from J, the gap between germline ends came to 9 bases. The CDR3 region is CASSLAQGGGYTF. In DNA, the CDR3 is TGTGCCAGCAGCTTAGCACAGGGAGGTGGCTACACCTTC. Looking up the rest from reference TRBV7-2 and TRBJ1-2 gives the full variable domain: GAGVSQSPSNKVTEKGKDVELRCDPISGHTALYWYRQSLGQGLEFLIYFQGNSAPDKSGLPSDRFSAERTGGSVSTLTIQRTQQEDSAVYLCASSLAQGGGYTFGSGTRLTVV.

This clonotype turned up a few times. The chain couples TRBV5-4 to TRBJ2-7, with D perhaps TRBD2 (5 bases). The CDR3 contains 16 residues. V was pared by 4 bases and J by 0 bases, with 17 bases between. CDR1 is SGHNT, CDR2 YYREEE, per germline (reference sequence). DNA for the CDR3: TGTGCCAGCAGCCCCGGAAGGACTCAAAACTCCTACGAGCAGTACTTC. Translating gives CASSPGRTQNSYEQYF. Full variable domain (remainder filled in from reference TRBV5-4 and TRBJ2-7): ETGVTQSPTHLIKTRGQQVTLRCSSQSGHNTVSWYQQALGQGPQFIFQYYREEENGRGNFPPRFSGLQFPNYSSELNVNALELDDSALYLCASSPGRTQNSYEQYFGPGTRLTVT.

In nucleotides, the CDR3 is TGTGCCAGCAGCCCAGGCGGGGTTGTCACCGGGGAGCTGTTTTTT. This gives the protein CASSPGGVVTGELFF. This chain joins TRBV7-6 and TRBJ2-2; the D gene is possibly TRBD2 (6 bases). The CDR3 runs 15 residues. With 5 bases removed from V and 4 bases from J, the gap between germline ends came to 14 bases. Germline assignment: CDR1 SGHVS and CDR2 FNYEAQ.

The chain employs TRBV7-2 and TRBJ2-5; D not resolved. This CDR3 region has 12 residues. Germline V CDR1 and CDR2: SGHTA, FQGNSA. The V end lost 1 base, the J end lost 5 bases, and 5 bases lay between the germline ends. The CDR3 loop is CASSLVSETQYF. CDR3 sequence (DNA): TGTGCCAGCAGCTTAGTGTCCGAGACCCAGTACTTC.

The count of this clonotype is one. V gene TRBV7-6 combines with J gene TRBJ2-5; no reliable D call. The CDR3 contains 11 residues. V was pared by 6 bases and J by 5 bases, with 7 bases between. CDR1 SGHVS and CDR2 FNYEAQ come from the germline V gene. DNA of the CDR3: TGTGCCAGCAGGTCCCGGGAGACCCAGTACTTC. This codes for CASRSRETQYF. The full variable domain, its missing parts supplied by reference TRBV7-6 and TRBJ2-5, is GAGVSQSPRYKVTKRGQDVALRCDPISGHVSLYWYRQALGQGPEFLTYFNYEAQQDKSGLPNDRFSAERPEGSISTLTIQRTEQRDSAMYRCASRSRETQYFGPGTRLLVL.

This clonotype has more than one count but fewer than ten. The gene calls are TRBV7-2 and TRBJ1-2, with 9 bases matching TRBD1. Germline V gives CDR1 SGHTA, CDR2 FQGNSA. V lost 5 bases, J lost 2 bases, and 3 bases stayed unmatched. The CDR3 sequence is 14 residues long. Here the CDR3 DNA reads TGTGCCAGCAGCCTGGGACAGGGCAACTATGGCTACACCTTC. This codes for CASSLGQGNYGYTF.

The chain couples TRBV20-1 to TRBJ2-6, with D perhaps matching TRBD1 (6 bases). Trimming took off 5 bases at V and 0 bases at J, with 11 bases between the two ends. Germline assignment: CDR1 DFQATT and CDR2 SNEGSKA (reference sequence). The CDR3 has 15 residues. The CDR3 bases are TGCAGTGCTCATACAGGGAACTCTGGGGCCAACGTCCTGACTTTC. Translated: CSAHTGNSGANVLTF.

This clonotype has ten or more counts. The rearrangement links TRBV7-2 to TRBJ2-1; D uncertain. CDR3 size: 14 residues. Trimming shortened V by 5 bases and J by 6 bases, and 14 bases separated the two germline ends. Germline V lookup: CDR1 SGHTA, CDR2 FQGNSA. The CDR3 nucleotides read TGTGCCAGCAGCCAAAGCCACGCAGCCAATGAGCAGTTCTTC. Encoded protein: CASSQSHAANEQFF. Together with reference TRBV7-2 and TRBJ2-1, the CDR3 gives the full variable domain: GAGVSQSPSNKVTEKGKDVELRCDPISGHTALYWYRQSLGQGLEFLIYFQGNSAPDKSGLPSDRFSAERTGGSVSTLTIQRTQQEDSAVYLCASSQSHAANEQFFGPGTRLTVL.

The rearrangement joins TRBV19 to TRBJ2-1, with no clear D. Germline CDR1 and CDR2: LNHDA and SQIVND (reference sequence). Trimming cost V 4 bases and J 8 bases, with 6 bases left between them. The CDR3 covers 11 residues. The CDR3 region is CASSRLYEQFF. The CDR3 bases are TGTGCCAGTAGTAGACTGTATGAGCAGTTCTTC.

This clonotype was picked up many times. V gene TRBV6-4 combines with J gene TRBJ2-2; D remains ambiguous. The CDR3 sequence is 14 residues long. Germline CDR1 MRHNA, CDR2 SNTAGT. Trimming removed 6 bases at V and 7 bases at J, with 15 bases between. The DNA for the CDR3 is TGTGCCAGCAGAAGTAGCCCGCGGAACGGGGAGCTGTTTTTT. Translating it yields CASRSSPRNGELFF.

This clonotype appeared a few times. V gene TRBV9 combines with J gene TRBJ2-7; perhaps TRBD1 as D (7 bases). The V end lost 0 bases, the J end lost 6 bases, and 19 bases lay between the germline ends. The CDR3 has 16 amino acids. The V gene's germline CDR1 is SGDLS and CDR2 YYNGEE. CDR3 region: CASSVGDRGGGSEQYF. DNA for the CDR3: TGTGCCAGCAGCGTAGGGGACCGTGGAGGGGGCAGCGAGCAGTACTTC.

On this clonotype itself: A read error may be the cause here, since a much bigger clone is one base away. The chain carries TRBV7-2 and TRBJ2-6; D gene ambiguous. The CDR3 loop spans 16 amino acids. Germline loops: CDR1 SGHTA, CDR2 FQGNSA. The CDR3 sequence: CAISLVPDSGANVLTF. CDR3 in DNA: TGTGCCATCAGCTTAGTCCCGGACTCTGGGGCCAACGTCCTGACTTTC.

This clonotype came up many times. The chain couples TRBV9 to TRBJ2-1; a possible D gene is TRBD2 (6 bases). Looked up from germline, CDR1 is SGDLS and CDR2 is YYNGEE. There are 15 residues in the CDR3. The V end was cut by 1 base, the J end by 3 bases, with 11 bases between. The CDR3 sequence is CASSVLAGLYNEQFF. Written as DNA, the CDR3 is TGTGCCAGCAGCGTATTGGCGGGACTCTACAATGAGCAGTTCTTC. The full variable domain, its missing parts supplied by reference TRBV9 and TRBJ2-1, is DSGVTQTPKHLITATGQRVTLRCSPRSGDLSVYWYQQSLDQGLQFLIQYYNGEERAKGNILERFSAQQFPDLHSELNLSSLELGDSALYFCASSVLAGLYNEQFFGPGTRLTVL.